Shown below are 20 T cell receptor beta chains from a single sample sequenced in a study of T cell responses to AZD1222 COVID-19 vaccine. Clones were read by immunoSEQ multiplex PCR, and TCRdb kept only the in-frame ones, dropping some. This sample yields 20,000 to 30,000 clones, of which about 88% are seen a single time; 7% to 8.5% belongs to the top ten. The material was peripheral blood, obtained 28 days after the second AZD1222 dose. All receptors come from an adult who received the AZD1222 COVID-19 vaccine.

V gene TRBV29-1 combines with J gene TRBJ1-2; the match to TRBD1 covers 7 bases. This CDR3 contains 13 residues. Germline lookup yields CDR1 SQVTM and CDR2 ANQGSEA. With V trimmed by 3 bases and J by 8 bases, 9 bases remained unmatched. CDR3 sequence: CSVDGTGVGGYTF. The CDR3, as DNA: TGCAGCGTTGATGGTACAGGGGTAGGGGGCTACACCTTC.

The chain uses TRBV18 and TRBJ2-1; 9 nucleotides match TRBD2. Germline-derived CDR1 and CDR2 are KGHSH and LQKENI. V trimming: 3 bases; J trimming: 6 bases; junction bases outside the gene matches: 6. The CDR3 extends over 15 amino acids. CDR3 region: CASSPPGLAINEQFF. As DNA, the CDR3 is TGTGCCAGCTCACCCCCGGGACTAGCAATCAATGAGCAGTTCTTC.

The count of this clone is one. The gene calls are TRBV9 and TRBJ2-5; the D call may be TRBD1 or TRBD2 (5 bases each). Germline V gene lookup returns CDR1 SGDLS and CDR2 YYNGEE. V was clipped by 0 bases and J by 5 bases, with 14 bases between them. The CDR3 totals 15 residues. The CDR3 DNA reads as TGTGCCAGCAGCGTAGTTGGGGGAATTGCGGAGACCCAGTACTTC. Encoded protein: CASSVVGGIAETQYF.

The chain employs TRBV6-1 and TRBJ2-1; D is unresolved. This CDR3 has 16 amino acids. Germline V gives CDR1 MNHNS, CDR2 SASEGT. The V gene lost 1 base and the J gene lost 4 bases, with 14 bases spanning the gap. CDR3 loop: CASSEGFGIQYNEQFF. The DNA for the CDR3 is TGTGCCAGCAGTGAAGGATTTGGGATCCAGTACAATGAGCAGTTCTTC.

The rearrangement links TRBV5-6 to TRBJ1-6; D is undetermined. This CDR3 contains 15 residues. Germline lookup yields CDR1 SGHDT and CDR2 YYEEEE. The V and J ends lost 4 bases and 8 bases respectively, with 16 bases between them. The CDR3 reads CASSRGSLMYSPLHF. CDR3 coding DNA: TGTGCCAGCAGCCGTGGTAGCTTAATGTATTCACCCCTCCACTTT.

This chain uses TRBV6-5 with TRBJ2-2; D is undetermined. This CDR3 spans 15 amino acids. Germline-derived CDR1 and CDR2 are MNHEY and SVGAGI. V was clipped by 6 bases and J by 0 bases, with 11 bases between them. CDR3 protein: CASSPPTANTGELFF. The CDR3 coding sequence is TGTGCCAGCAGCCCCCCGACTGCGAACACCGGGGAGCTGTTTTTT.

The rearrangement uses TRBV9 and TRBJ2-7, with D uncertain. The CDR3 is made up of 13 amino acids. V lost 4 bases to trimming and J lost 2 bases, with 10 bases between them. CDR1 is SGDLS and CDR2 is YYNGEE in the germline V gene. The CDR3 region is CASSPDKAYEQYF. CDR3 sequence (DNA): TGTGCCAGCAGCCCAGACAAGGCCTACGAGCAGTACTTC.

The chain combines TRBV13 with TRBJ2-2; D is possibly TRBD2 (6 bases). V was shortened by 3 bases and J by 7 bases, with 12 bases between the two germline ends. The CDR3 is 14 amino acids. Germline V gene lookup returns CDR1 PRHDT and CDR2 FYEKMQ (reference sequence). The DNA for the CDR3 is TGTGCCAGCAGCTTCGGAGGGGTGATCGGGGAGCTGTTTTTT. Translation gives CASSFGGVIGELFF.

The chain is built from TRBV2 and TRBJ2-7; TRBD1 agrees at 8 bases. In germline, CDR1 is SNHLY, CDR2 FYNNEI. J lost 4 bases, V lost 4 bases, and 12 bases had no gene match. The CDR3 is made up of 16 amino acids. CDR3 residues: CASSAPQTGVGYEQYF. The CDR3 coding sequence is TGTGCCAGCAGTGCACCCCAGACAGGGGTGGGTTACGAGCAGTACTTC.

The chain uses TRBV3-1 (or the pseudogene TRBV3-2) and TRBJ2-5, with D tentatively TRBD2 (6 bases). The CDR3 runs to 14 residues. The V gene's germline CDR1 is LGHDT and CDR2 YNNKEL (reference sequence). Trimming cost V 4 bases and J 1 base, with 10 bases left between them. The CDR3 DNA follows: TGTGCCAGCAGCCTCAGCGGGCCCCAAGAGACCCAGTACTTC. Protein product: CASSLSGPQETQYF.

The J gene is TRBJ2-7, the V gene TRBV5-4; possible D gene TRBD2, 6 bases. The V end was cut by 0 bases, the J end by 2 bases, with 12 bases between. CDR3 size: 15 residues. Germline V gene sequence: CDR1 SGHNT, CDR2 YYREEE (reference sequence). The CDR3 bases are TGTGCCAGCAGCTTGGGTGCGGGGAGTACCTACGAGCAGTACTTC. Residues: CASSLGAGSTYEQYF.

The CDR3 region is CASSVWDGDEQYF. CDR3 nucleotide sequence: TGTGCCAGCAGCGTCTGGGACGGAGACGAGCAGTACTTC. The chain recombines TRBV9 with TRBJ2-7, with D perhaps matching TRBD1 or TRBD2 (5 bases each). The germline gives CDR1 SGDLS, CDR2 YYNGEE. The germline V and J ends were trimmed by 2 bases and 5 bases, with 11 bases remaining between them. There are 13 residues in the CDR3.

This clone was seen a single time. The V and J genes are TRBV30 and TRBJ1-3; D call uncertain. V lost 0 bases and J 0 bases, leaving 6 bases between the germline ends. The CDR3 runs 14 residues. Germline V lookup: CDR1 GTSNPN, CDR2 SVGIG (reference sequence). CDR3 sequence (DNA): TGTGCCTGGAGTGTAACAGTCTCTGGAAACACCATATATTTT. This sequence encodes CAWSVTVSGNTIYF.

This clone was seen a single time. This sequence joins TRBV28 and TRBJ1-2, with 8 bases fitting TRBD1. CDR3 length equals 14 residues. CDR1 and CDR2 from the germline V gene are MDHEN and SYDVKM. V shed 6 bases and J 4 bases; nucleotides not matched to a gene: 7. This CDR3 is CASSHEDRGYGYTF. CDR3 sequence (DNA): TGTGCCAGCAGCCACGAAGACAGGGGCTATGGCTACACCTTC.

The CDR3 nucleotides are TGTGCCAGCAGCCCAGGACTAGCGGTCCAAGAGACCCAGTACTTC. It encodes CASSPGLAVQETQYF. The J gene is TRBJ2-5, the V gene TRBV11-3; 10 bases map to TRBD2. V shed 5 bases, J shed 1 base, and the junction held 4 bases outside the gene matches. Per germline, CDR1 SGHNT and CDR2 YENEEA. There are 15 residues in the CDR3.

The rearrangement uses TRBV27 and TRBJ1-2; TRBD1 agrees at 11 bases. The CDR3 has 15 residues. Losses at the gene ends were 6 bases for V and 7 bases for J; bases not matched to a gene: 10. Germline CDR1 is MNHEY and CDR2 is SMNVEV (reference sequence). CDR3: CASRRGGQGDFGYTF. Here the CDR3 DNA reads TGTGCCAGCAGACGGGGGGGACAGGGGGACTTTGGCTACACCTTC.

CDR3 amino acids: CASSQTSGSNYEQYF. The CDR3 nucleotides read TGTGCCAGCAGCCAAACTAGCGGGAGTAACTACGAGCAGTACTTC. The rearrangement joins TRBV6-5 to TRBJ2-7, with 11 bases fitting TRBD2. CDR1 MNHEY and CDR2 SVGAGI come from the germline V gene. There are 15 residues in the CDR3. With V trimmed by 6 bases and J by 3 bases, 7 bases remained unmatched.

This CDR3 is CASSFGQGRYEQYF. The CDR3 nucleotides read TGTGCCAGCAGCTTCGGGCAGGGCAGGTACGAGCAGTACTTC. The chain has TRBV5-6 and TRBJ2-7; D perhaps matches TRBD1 (5 bases). CDR1 is SGHDT and CDR2 is YYEEEE in the germline V gene. The CDR3 consists of 14 residues. V gave up 2 bases and J gave up 4 bases, with 13 bases separating them.

The rearrangement joins TRBV7-9 to TRBJ1-1; D not resolved. The CDR3 consists of 14 residues. Trimming stripped 1 base from V and 0 bases from J, with 6 bases between. Germline V gene sequence: CDR1 SEHNR, CDR2 FQNEAQ (reference sequence). In DNA form, the CDR3 reads TGTGCCAGCAGCTTAGTGGGAGTGAACACTGAAGCTTTCTTT. Protein sequence: CASSLVGVNTEAFF.

V usage is TRBV6-5 and J usage is TRBJ1-6; D is unresolved. The CDR3 contains 15 residues. Trimming stripped 6 bases from V and 4 bases from J, with 13 bases between. Germline V gives CDR1 MNHEY, CDR2 SVGAGI. The CDR3 is CASSQETGYNSPLHF. The CDR3, as DNA: TGTGCCAGCAGCCAAGAGACGGGTTATAATTCACCCCTCCACTTT.